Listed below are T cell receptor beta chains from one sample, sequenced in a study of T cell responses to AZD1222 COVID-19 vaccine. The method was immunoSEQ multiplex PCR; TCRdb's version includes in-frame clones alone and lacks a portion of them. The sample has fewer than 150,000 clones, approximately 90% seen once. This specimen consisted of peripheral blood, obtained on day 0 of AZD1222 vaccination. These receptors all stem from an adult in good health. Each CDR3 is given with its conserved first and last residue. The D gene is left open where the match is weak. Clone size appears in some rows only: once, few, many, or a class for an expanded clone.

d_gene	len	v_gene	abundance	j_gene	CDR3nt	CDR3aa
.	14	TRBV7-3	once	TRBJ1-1	TGTGCCAGCAGCACTCATTTATGCGGTAAGGAAGCTTTCTTT	CASSTHLCGKEAFF
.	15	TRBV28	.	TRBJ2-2	TGTGCCAGCAGTGAAACAGGGCCGGACACCGGGGAGCTGTTTTTT	CASSETGPDTGELFF
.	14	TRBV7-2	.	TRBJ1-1	TGTGCCAGCAGCTTTGACACTATGAACACTGAAGCTTTCTTT	CASSFDTMNTEAFF
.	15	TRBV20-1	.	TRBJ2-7	TGCAGTGCTAGTAACTCCGGGACTCCGCCGTACGAGCAGTACTTC	CSASNSGTPPYEQYF
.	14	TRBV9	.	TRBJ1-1	TGTGCCAGCAGCCCTCGGTGGGGAGGCACTGAAGCTTTCTTT	CASSPRWGGTEAFF
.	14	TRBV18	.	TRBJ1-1	TGTGCCAGCTCACCCTCGGGGCAGAACACTGAAGCTTTCTTT	CASSPSGQNTEAFF
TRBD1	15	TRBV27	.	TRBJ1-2	TGTGCCAGCAGCGAAGGGGGCGCGGGAGCCTATGGCTACACCTTC	CASSEGGAGAYGYTF
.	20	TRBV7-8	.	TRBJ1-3	TGTGCCAGCAGCTTATTGGGATTATTATCGGCTTCCTACTCTGGAAACACCATATATTTT	CASSLLGLLSASYSGNTIYF
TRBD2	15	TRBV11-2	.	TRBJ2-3	TGTGCCAGCAGTTCGGGCGGGGGAGTGGGAGATACGCAGTATTTT	CASSSGGGVGDTQYF
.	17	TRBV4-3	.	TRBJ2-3	TGCGCCAGCAGCCAAGGCGTTGGGCAGGGGCGGCGTGATACGCAGTATTTT	CASSQGVGQGRRDTQYF
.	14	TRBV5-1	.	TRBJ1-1	TGCGCCAGCAGCTCCTGGGGGCCTGGGGATGAAGCTTTCTTT	CASSSWGPGDEAFF
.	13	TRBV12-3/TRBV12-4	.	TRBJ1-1	TGTGCCAGCAGGTCCAGGGCCCCCACTGAAGCTTTCTTT	CASRSRAPTEAFF
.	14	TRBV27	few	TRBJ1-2	TGTGCCAGCAGTCCTCGGGGGGGCGCATGGGGCTACACCTTC	CASSPRGGAWGYTF
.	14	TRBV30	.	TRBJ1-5	TGTGCCTGGAGCAGGATGGCAGTCAATCAGCCCCAGCATTTT	CAWSRMAVNQPQHF
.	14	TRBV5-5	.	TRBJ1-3	TGTGCCAGCAGCTTGGAGCCCTGGAGGAACACCATATATTTT	CASSLEPWRNTIYF
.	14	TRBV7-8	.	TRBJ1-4	TGTGCCAGCAGCTCCACCGGGGGGAATGAAAAACTGTTTTTT	CASSSTGGNEKLFF
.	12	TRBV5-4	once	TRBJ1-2	TGTGCCAGCCACATCCCGGGATTAGGCTACACCTTC	CASHIPGLGYTF
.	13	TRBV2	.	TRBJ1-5	TGTGCCAGCAACCCAGGTCCCAATCAGCCCCAGCATTTT	CASNPGPNQPQHF
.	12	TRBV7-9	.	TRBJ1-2	TGTGCCAGCAGCCGACAGGACGATGGCTACACCTTC	CASSRQDDGYTF
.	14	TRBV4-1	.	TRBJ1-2	TGCGCCAGCAGCCAAGAAGGGGCCATGAGGGGCTACACCTTC	CASSQEGAMRGYTF
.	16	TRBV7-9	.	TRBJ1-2	TGTGCCAGCAGCTTAGCGCAAGCAGAACAGACCCGTGGCTACACCTTC	CASSLAQAEQTRGYTF
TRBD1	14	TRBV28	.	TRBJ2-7	TGTGCCAGCAGCGAGACAGGGATGGGCTACGAGCAGTACTTC	CASSETGMGYEQYF
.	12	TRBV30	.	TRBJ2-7	TGTGCCTGCTTAGCGGTAAACTACGAGCAGTACTTC	CACLAVNYEQYF
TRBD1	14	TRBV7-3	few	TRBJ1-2	TGTGCCAGCAGCTTAGGACAGGGGGCGCATGGCTACACCTTC	CASSLGQGAHGYTF
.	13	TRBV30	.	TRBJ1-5	TGTGCCTGGAGAATTCAGGGCGGGCAGCCCCAGCATTTT	CAWRIQGGQPQHF
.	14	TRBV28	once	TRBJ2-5	TGTGCCAGCAGTTTGGCGGTAGTTCGGGAGACCCAGTACTTC	CASSLAVVRETQYF
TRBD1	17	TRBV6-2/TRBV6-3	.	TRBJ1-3	TGTGCCAGCAGTCCACCCGGACAGGGACGGTTTGGAAACACCATATATTTT	CASSPPGQGRFGNTIYF
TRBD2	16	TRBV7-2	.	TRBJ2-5	TGTGCCAGCAGCTTTTATATCGGGGGGGCCCAAGAGACCCAGTACTTC	CASSFYIGGAQETQYF
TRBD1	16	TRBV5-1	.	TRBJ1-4	TGCGCCAGCAGCCCCGGGACAGGGGGAAGTGGTGAAAAACTGTTTTTT	CASSPGTGGSGEKLFF
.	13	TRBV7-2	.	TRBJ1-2	TGTGCCAGCAGCTTAGCCACAGCCGTGTCGGGGACCTTC	CASSLATAVSGTF
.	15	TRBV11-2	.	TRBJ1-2	TGTGCCAGCAGCTTAGGAGGGTCCAGCGACTATGGCTACACCTTC	CASSLGGSSDYGYTF
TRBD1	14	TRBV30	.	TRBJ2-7	TGTGCCTGGAGTGTACGCAGGGGGCTTAACGAGCAGTACTTC	CAWSVRRGLNEQYF
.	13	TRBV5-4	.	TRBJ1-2	TGTGCCAGCAGGGTACAGGGACAAGTCGGCTACACCTTC	CASRVQGQVGYTF
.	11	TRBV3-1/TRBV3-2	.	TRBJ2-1	TGTGCCAGCAGCCAATCAATCGAGCAGTTCTTC	CASSQSIEQFF
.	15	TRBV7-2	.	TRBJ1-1	TGTGCCAGCAGCTTAGCTCCGTGGATGAACACTGAAGCTTTCTTT	CASSLAPWMNTEAFF
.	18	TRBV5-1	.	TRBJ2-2	TGCGCCAGCAGCTTGCCTCAAAGGACCCTCCGGGACACCGGGGAGCTGTTTTTT	CASSLPQRTLRDTGELFF
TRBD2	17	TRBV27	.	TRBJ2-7	TGTGCCAGCAGTTTATCGTACCGGGAGGTACACTCCTACGAGCAGTACTTC	CASSLSYREVHSYEQYF
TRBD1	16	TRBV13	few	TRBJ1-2	TGTGCCAGCAGCTCCAGGGGGCCTCGAGCTTCCGATGGCTACACCTTC	CASSSRGPRASDGYTF
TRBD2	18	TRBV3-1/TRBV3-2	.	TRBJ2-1	TGTGCCAGCAGCCAAGACTCAACGGGACTAGCGGGAAATAGTGAGCAGTTCTTC	CASSQDSTGLAGNSEQFF
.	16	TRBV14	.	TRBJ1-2	TGTGCCAGCAGCCAAGAAATATCGGGTGATAACTATGGCTACACCTTC	CASSQEISGDNYGYTF
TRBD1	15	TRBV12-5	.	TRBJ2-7	TGTGCTAGTGGTTTGACGCAGGGGGCCCTTAACGAGCAGTACTTC	CASGLTQGALNEQYF
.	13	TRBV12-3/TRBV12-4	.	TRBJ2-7	TGTGCCAGCAGTTGGGGACCTTCGTACGAGCAGTACTTC	CASSWGPSYEQYF
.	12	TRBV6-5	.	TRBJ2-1	TGTGCCAGCAGTTACTCGACAAACGAGCAGTTCTTC	CASSYSTNEQFF
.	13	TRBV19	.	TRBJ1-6	TGTGCCAGTAGTGGGGGGCAAAGATCACCCCTCCACTTT	CASSGGQRSPLHF
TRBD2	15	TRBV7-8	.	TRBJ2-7	TGTGCCAGCAGCTCAACCCGACTAGCCGGCTACGAGCAGTACTTC	CASSSTRLAGYEQYF
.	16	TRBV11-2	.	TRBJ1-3	TGTGCCAGCAGCGCCCTACACGGGAACTCTGGAAACACCATATATTTT	CASSALHGNSGNTIYF
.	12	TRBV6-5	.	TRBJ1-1	TGTGCCAGCAGTTTCCCCGGGACTGAAGCTTTCTTT	CASSFPGTEAFF
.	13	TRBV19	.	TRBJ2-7	TGTGCCAGTAGTGTCGTTAGAGACTACGAGCAGTACTTC	CASSVVRDYEQYF
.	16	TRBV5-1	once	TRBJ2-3	TGCGCCAGCAGCTCGATGGGACTTCCAAACACAGATACGCAGTATTTT	CASSSMGLPNTDTQYF
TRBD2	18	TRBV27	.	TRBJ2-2	TGTGCCAGCAGTTTGCGAACCCTAGCGGGAGGGGGCACCGGGGAGCTGTTTTTT	CASSLRTLAGGGTGELFF
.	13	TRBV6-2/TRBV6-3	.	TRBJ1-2	TGTGCCAGCAGCCGAGGGCAGCCGGAAGGCTACACCTTC	CASSRGQPEGYTF
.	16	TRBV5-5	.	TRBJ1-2	TGTGCCAGCAGCCCTTACGGGGGGCGATCTAACTATGGCTACACCTTC	CASSPYGGRSNYGYTF
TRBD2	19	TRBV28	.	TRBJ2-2	TGTGCCGCCTCCGGACTAGCGGGTTCCTCTTTGTCTGGGGCCGGGGAGCCGTTTTTT	CAASGLAGSSLSGAGEPFF
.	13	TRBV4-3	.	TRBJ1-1	TGCGCCAGCAGCCAACTGAGGGGCACTGAAGCTTTCTTT	CASSQLRGTEAFF